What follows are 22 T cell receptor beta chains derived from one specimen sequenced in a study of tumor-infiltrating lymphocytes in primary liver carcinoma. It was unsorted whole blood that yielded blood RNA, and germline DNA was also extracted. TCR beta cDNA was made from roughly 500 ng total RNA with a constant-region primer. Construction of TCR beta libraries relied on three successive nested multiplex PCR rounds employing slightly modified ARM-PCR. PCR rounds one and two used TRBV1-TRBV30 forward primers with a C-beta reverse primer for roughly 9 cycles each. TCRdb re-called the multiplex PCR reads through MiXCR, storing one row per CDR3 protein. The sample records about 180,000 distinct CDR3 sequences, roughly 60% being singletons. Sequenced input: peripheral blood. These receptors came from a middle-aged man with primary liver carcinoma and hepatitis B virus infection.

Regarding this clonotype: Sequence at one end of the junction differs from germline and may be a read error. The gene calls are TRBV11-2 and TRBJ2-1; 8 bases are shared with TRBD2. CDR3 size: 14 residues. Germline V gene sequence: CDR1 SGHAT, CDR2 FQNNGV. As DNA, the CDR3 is TGTGCCAGCAGCCCGGGAGGGCCGTACATTGAGCGGTTCTTC. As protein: CASSPGGPYIERFF.

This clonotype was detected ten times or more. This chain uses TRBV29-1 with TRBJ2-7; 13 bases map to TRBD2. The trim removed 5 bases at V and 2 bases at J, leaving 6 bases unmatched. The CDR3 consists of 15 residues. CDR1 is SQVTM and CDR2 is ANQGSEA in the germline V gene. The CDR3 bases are TGCAGCGTTCAACGAACTAGCGGGAGGGCCTACGAGCAGTACTTC. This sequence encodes CSVQRTSGRAYEQYF.

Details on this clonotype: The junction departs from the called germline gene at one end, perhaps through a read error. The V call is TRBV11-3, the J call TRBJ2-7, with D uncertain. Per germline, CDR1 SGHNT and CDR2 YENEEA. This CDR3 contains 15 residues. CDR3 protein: CASSLEAVGGYVQYF. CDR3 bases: TGTGCCAGCAGCTTAGAGGCAGTGGGCGGCTACGTGCAGTACTTC.

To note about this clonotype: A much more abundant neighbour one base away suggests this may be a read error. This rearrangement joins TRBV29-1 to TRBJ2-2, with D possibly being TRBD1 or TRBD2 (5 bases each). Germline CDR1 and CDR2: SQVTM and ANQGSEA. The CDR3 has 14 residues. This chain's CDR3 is CSVDSGRTTGEPFF. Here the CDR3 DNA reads TGCAGCGTGGACTCGGGACGAACCACCGGGGAGCCGTTTTTT.

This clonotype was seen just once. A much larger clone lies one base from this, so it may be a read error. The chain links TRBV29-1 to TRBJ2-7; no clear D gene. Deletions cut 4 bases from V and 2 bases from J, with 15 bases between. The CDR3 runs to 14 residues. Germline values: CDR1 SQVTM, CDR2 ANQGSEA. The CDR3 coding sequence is TGCAGCGTTGCAGCAGTCGACTTCACCTACGAGCAGTACTTC. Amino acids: CSVAAVDFTYEQYF.

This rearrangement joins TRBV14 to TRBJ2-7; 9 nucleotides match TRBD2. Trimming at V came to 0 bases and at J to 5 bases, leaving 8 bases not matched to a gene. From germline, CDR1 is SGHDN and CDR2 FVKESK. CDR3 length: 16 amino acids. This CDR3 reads CASSQDLIAGVDEQYF. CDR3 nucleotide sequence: TGTGCCAGCAGCCAAGATCTGATAGCGGGAGTTGACGAGCAGTACTTC.

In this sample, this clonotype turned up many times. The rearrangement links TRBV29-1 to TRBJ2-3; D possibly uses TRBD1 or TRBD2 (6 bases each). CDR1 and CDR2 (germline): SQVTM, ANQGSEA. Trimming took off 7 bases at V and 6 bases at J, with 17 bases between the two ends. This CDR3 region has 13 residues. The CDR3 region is CSAPGGGSDTQYF. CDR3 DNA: TGCAGCGCCCCAGGAGGGGGAAGCGATACGCAGTATTTT.

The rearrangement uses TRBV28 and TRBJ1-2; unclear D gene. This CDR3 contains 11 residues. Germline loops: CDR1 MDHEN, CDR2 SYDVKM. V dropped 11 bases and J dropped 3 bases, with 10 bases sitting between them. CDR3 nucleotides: TGTGCCGGCATTTTAGACTATGGCTACACCTTC. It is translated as CAGILDYGYTF.

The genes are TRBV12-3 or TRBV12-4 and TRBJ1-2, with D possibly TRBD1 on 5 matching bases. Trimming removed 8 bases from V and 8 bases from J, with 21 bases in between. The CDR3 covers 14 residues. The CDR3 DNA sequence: TGTGCCAGCGGTTCAACAGGACCAGGAGAGGGCTACACCTTC. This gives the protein CASGSTGPGEGYTF.

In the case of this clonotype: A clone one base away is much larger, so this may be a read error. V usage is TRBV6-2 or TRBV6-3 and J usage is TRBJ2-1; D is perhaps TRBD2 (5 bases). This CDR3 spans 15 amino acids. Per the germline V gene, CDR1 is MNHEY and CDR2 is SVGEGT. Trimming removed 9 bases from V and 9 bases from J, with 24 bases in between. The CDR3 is CASSFEPPGFIEQFF. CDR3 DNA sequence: TGTGCCAGTTCCTTTGAGCCTCCGGGGTTCATTGAGCAGTTCTTC.

CDR3 sequence reads: CASSAETRPSSYNEQFF. CDR3 coding DNA: TGTGCCAGCAGTGCTGAAACCCGACCGAGCTCCTACAATGAGCAGTTCTTC. The chain is built from TRBV28 and TRBJ2-1; no firm D call. This CDR3 spans 17 amino acids. V was pared by 5 bases and J by 0 bases, with 17 bases between. CDR1 is MDHEN and CDR2 is SYDVKM in the germline V gene.

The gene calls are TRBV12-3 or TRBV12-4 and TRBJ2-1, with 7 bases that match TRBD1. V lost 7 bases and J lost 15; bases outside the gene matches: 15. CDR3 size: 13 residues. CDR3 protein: CASIPPGTVGMFF. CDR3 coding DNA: TGTGCCAGCATCCCTCCGGGGACAGTGGGCATGTTCTTC.

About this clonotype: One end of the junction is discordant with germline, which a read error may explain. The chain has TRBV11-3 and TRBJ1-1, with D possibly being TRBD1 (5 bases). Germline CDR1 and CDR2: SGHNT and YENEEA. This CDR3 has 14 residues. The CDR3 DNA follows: TGTGCCTGTAGCTCCTACCGACAGAGCACTGAGGCTTTCTTT. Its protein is CACSSYRQSTEAFF.

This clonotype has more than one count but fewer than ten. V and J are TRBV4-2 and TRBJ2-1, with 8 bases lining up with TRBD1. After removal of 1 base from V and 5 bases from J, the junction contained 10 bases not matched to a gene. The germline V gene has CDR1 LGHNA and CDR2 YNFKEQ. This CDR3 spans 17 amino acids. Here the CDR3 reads CASSQGSAGGSNNEQFF. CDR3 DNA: TGTGCCAGCAGCCAAGGGTCGGCAGGGGGCTCGAACAATGAGCAGTTCTTC.

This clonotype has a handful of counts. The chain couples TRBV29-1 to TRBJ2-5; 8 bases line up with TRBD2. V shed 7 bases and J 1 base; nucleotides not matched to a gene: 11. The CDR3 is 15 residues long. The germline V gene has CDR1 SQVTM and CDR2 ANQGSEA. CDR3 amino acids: CSGVGASGFQETQYF. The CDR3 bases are TGCAGCGGTGTCGGGGCTAGCGGGTTCCAAGAGACCCAGTACTTC.

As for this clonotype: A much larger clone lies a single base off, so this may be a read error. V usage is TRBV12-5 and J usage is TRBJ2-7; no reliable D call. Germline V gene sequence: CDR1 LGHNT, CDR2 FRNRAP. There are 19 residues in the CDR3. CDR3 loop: CASGLCLIVVGFDHYEQCF. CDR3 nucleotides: TGTGCTAGTGGTTTATGCCTCATCGTCGTGGGTTTCGACCACTACGAGCAGTGCTTC.

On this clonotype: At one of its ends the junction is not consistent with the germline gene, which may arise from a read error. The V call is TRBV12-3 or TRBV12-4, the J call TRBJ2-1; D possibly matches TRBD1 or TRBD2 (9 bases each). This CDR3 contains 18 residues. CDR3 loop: CATSSRDRVLAGTNEQFF. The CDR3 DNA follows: TGTGCCACCAGTTCCCGGGACAGGGTTCTAGCGGGGACCAATGAGCAGTTCTTC.

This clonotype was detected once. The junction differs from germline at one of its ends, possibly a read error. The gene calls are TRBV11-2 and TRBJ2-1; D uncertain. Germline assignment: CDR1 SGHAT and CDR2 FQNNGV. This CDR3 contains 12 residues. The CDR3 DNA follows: TGTGCTAGCAGCTTAGATCTGCCGGTGCAGTTCTTC. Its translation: CASSLDLPVQFF.

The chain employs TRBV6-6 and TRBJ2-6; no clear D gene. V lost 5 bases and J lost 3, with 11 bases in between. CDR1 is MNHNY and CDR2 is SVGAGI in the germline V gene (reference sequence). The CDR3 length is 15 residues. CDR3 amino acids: CASSEGSGGANVLTF. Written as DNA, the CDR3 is TGTGCCAGCAGTGAAGGGTCCGGTGGGGCCAACGTCCTGACTTTC.

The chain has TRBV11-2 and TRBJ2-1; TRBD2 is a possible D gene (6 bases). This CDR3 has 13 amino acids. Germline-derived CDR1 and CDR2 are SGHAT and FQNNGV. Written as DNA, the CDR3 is TGTACTAGCAGCTTAGATCGGGGACGGGAGCAGTTCTTC. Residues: CTSSLDRGREQFF. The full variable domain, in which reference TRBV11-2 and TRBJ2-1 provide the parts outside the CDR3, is EAGVAQSPRYKIIEKRQSVAFWCNPISGHATLYWYQQILGQGPKLLIQFQNNGVVDDSQLPKDRFSAERLKGVDSTLKIQPAKLEDSAVYLCTSSLDRGREQFFGPGTRLTVL.

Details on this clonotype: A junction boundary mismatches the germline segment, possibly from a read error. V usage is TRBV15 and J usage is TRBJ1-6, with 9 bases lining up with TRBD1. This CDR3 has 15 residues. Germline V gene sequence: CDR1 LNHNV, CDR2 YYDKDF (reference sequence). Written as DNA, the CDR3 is TGTGCCAGCAGCAGGGAAGGACAGGGGAATTCACCCCTCCACTTT. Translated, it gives CASSREGQGNSPLHF.

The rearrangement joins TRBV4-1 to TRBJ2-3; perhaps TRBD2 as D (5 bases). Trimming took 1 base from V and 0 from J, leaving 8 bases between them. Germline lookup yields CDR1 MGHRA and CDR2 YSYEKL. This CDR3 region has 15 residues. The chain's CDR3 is CASSQGTGSTDTQYF. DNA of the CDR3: TGCGCCAGCAGCCAAGGTACGGGAAGCACAGATACGCAGTATTTT.